Listed below are T cell receptor beta chains from one sample, sequenced in a study of blood T cell repertoires in COVID-19. Measured with immunoSEQ multiplex PCR; TCRdb has only the in-frame clones, and not every one. The sample contains 130,000 to 150,000 clones, about 83% of which appear only once. What was sequenced was peripheral blood. The origin of the receptors is a middle-aged woman with acute or convalescent COVID-19. CDR3s include the opening cysteine and the closing phenylalanine or tryptophan. Each record gives: clone size, J gene, V gene, D gene, CDR3 DNA, CDR3 protein. The D gene is left open where the match is weak. The listing skips clone size in some rows; elsewhere it reads once, few, many or a size class.

>NA|TRBJ2-2|TRBV28|TRBD2
TGTGCCAGCAGTTTCCCTCAGCGGGGGGGCACCGGGGAGCTGTTTTTT
CASSFPQRGGTGELFF
>NA|TRBJ2-3|TRBV7-2|NA
TGTGCCAGCAGCTTAGGGCCCCTTTCCACAGATACGCAGTATTTT
CASSLGPLSTDTQYF
>NA|TRBJ2-5|TRBV28|TRBD1
TGTGCCAGCAGTGCCCGGGACAGGCAAGAGACCCAGTACTTC
CASSARDRQETQYF
>NA|TRBJ2-5|TRBV7-9|NA
TGTGCCAGCAGCACCCAGGGTCGAGAGACCCAGTACTTC
CASSTQGRETQYF
>NA|TRBJ2-3|TRBV28|NA
TGTGCCAGCAGTTTACCCCCCGGGGTAATAGATACGCAGTATTTT
CASSLPPGVIDTQYF
>NA|TRBJ2-7|TRBV6-6|TRBD2
TGTGCCAGCAGTTACTCGTCCGGGCGGGAGGGCCCCGAGCAGTACTTC
CASSYSSGREGPEQYF
>NA|TRBJ1-1|TRBV29-1|NA
TGCAGCGTTGAAAAACACCAGAACACTGAAGCTTTCTTT
CSVEKHQNTEAFF
>NA|TRBJ2-2|TRBV19|TRBD1
TGTGCCAGTAGTATCGGACAGGGAAACACCGGGGAGCTGTTTTTT
CASSIGQGNTGELFF
>NA|TRBJ1-2|TRBV24-1|NA
TGTGCCACCAGTGATAGTAAGCGCCTAAACTATGGCTACACCTTC
CATSDSKRLNYGYTF
>many|TRBJ2-6|TRBV30|NA
TGTGCCTGGAACGGTGGAGGGTCGTACTCTGGGGCCAACGTCCTGACTTTC
CAWNGGGSYSGANVLTF
>NA|TRBJ1-5|TRBV18|NA
TGTGCCAGCTCACCACGCGTAAATCAGCCCCAGCATTTT
CASSPRVNQPQHF
>NA|TRBJ2-1|TRBV12-5|TRBD2
TGTGCTAGTGGTTTGGCAACCTCTAGCGGCCCGGGAAATGAGCAGTTCTTC
CASGLATSSGPGNEQFF
>NA|TRBJ1-6|TRBV30|NA
TGTGCCTTGGGACATCCTAATTCACCCCTCCACTTT
CALGHPNSPLHF
>few|TRBJ2-7|TRBV7-7|TRBD1
TGTGCTAGCAGTATCGCGACAGGGACCTACGAGCAGTACTTC
CASSIATGTYEQYF
>NA|TRBJ1-1|TRBV25-1|TRBD1
TGTGCCAGCAGTGTACACACAGGGGGCGGAAGTGAAGCTTTCTTT
CASSVHTGGGSEAFF
>NA|TRBJ2-3|TRBV27|NA
TGTGCCAGCAGTTTTTACGGGAGAGGAGATACGCAGTATTTT
CASSFYGRGDTQYF
>NA|TRBJ1-1|TRBV29-1|NA
TGCAGCGTTGTCGGGGGAGAATTGGGGACTGAAGCTTTCTTT
CSVVGGELGTEAFF
>NA|TRBJ1-1|TRBV6-5|NA
TGTGCCAGCAGTTACGGAGGGACGAACACTGAAGCTTTCTTT
CASSYGGTNTEAFF
>NA|TRBJ1-4|TRBV2|NA
TGTGCCAGCAAGAGGGTTGCGCAGTACCCTGAAAAACTGTTTTTT
CASKRVAQYPEKLFF
>NA|TRBJ1-2|TRBV7-6|TRBD1
TGTGCCAGCAGCGTAGCACTGGACAGGGGAATATATGGCTACACCTTC
CASSVALDRGIYGYTF
>NA|TRBJ2-6|TRBV7-3|NA
TGTGCCAGCAGCTTATCGGCGGGCGCGGGGGCCAACGTCCTGACTTTC
CASSLSAGAGANVLTF
>NA|TRBJ2-1|TRBV11-2|NA
TGTGCCAGCAGCTTTTCAGGGAGGACCTACAATGAGCAGTTCTTC
CASSFSGRTYNEQFF
>NA|TRBJ2-1|TRBV5-5|TRBD2
TGTGCCAGCAGCCCCCCCGGGACTAGCGTGTACAATGAGCAGTTCTTC
CASSPPGTSVYNEQFF
>NA|TRBJ1-6|TRBV10-3|TRBD1
TGTGCCACCTCCATCGGGACAGGGGGAATTTCACCCCTCCACTTT
CATSIGTGGISPLHF
>NA|TRBJ1-2|TRBV7-2|TRBD1
TGTGCCAGCAGCTTAGCGCGGACAGGGGCCTATGGCTACACCTTC
CASSLARTGAYGYTF
>NA|TRBJ2-2|TRBV3-1/TRBV3-2|NA
TGTGCCAGCAGCCAAGAGGGGCGGGGAAGTAACACCGGGGAGCTGTTTTTT
CASSQEGRGSNTGELFF
>once|TRBJ2-7|TRBV3-1/TRBV3-2|NA
TGTGCCAGCAGCCAAGCCGGGAACCTGAACTCTTTTTACGAGCAGTACTTC
CASSQAGNLNSFYEQYF
>NA|TRBJ1-4|TRBV30|TRBD1
TGTGCCTCGACAGGGCCTAATGAAAAACTGTTTTTT
CASTGPNEKLFF
>NA|TRBJ1-1|TRBV4-2|NA
TGTGCCAGCAGCCATCTCCGAGGGCGGGGGAACACTGAAGCTTTCTTT
CASSHLRGRGNTEAFF
>NA|TRBJ2-3|TRBV24-1|NA
TGTGCCACCAGTGATTTCCCCAGAGATACGCAGTATTTT
CATSDFPRDTQYF
>NA|TRBJ1-6|TRBV7-2|NA
TGTGCCAGCAGCTTAGGGTCGGGTTCACCCCTCCACTTT
CASSLGSGSPLHF
>once|TRBJ2-7|TRBV7-9|TRBD1
TGTGCCAGCAGCTTGGGGCAGGGGGTCTACGAGCAGTACTTC
CASSLGQGVYEQYF